The clone carrying this T cell receptor beta chain was seen once. The antigen is unknown. This sample was included in a study of cytomegalovirus exposure and HLA in healthy donors. The overall study: Earlier results showed 90 million to 120 million unique TCR beta sequences derived from roughly 180 million T cells.

V was clipped by 5 bases and J by 3 bases; unmatched bases: 6. Germline CDR1 LGHNA, CDR2 YSLEER. The CDR3 covers 15 residues. Points from the study as a whole: CMV serostatus alone was available as immune exposure information. In vitro assays verified that three CMV-associated chains recognized CMV antigens specifically. For most TCR beta V segments, an earlier analysis put the productive rate at about 90% or about 30% of the time.

The PCR used 60 Vbeta and 13 Jbeta primers. Sequenced by immunoSEQ multiplex PCR; TCRdb stores in-frame clones only, minus some. The top ten hold 2.5% to 4% of the sample, which has roughly 62,000 clones, approximately 75% seen once. The gene calls are TRBV4-3 and TRBJ2-5; 10 nucleotides agree with TRBD1. The source of this sequence is a woman between 35 and 50 years old in good health and CMV-seropositive. Sequencing used PBMCs. CDR3: CASSKSGQGEETQYF. The CDR3 DNA reads TGCGCCAGCAGCAAATCCGGACAGGGGGAAGAGACCCAGTACTTC.